The T cell receptor (beta chain) under discussion was sequenced for a study of PD-L1 blockade in urothelial cancer. Profiled with immunoSEQ multiplex PCR; TCRdb holds only in-frame clones, not every one. The sample includes around 93,000 clones, 75% to 90% of them seen just once. V was trimmed by 4 bases and J by 4 bases, leaving 22 bases between them. The germline V gene encodes CDR1 SGHDN and CDR2 FVKESK. The CDR3 is 17 residues long. In its sample, this clone was seen a few times. The time point is: peripheral blood 6 weeks after treatment start. The diagnosis in patients was locally advanced or metastatic urothelial carcinoma.

The V call is TRBV14, the J call TRBJ2-5, with D possibly TRBD1 on 5 matching bases. The clonotype originates from a man aged 70-80 years with urothelial cancer. Sequenced material: PBMCs, taken around atezolizumab (anti-PD-L1) treatment. CDR3 sequence: CASSRLLEWGSGETQYF. The DNA of the CDR3 is TGTGCCAGCAGCCGTCTGCTTGAATGGGGCAGTGGAGAGACCCAGTACTTC.